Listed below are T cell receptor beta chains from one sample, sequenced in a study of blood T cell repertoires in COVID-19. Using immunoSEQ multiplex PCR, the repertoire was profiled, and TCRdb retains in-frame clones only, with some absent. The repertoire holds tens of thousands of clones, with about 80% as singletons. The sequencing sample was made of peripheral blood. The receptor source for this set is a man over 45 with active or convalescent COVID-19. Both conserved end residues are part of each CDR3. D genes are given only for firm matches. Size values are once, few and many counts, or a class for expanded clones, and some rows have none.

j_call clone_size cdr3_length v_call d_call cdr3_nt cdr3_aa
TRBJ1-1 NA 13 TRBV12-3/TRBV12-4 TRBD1 TGTGCCAGCAACCGGGACAGCCTCACTGAAGCTTTCTTT CASNRDSLTEAFF
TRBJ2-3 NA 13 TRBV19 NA TGTGCCAGTAGTATATTCGCGGCTGGTACGCAGTATTTT CASSIFAAGTQYF
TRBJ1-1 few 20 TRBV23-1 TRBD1 TGCGCCAGCAGTCAAAACGCAGATCAGGGGGACAGTCGGTCGAACACTGAAGCTTTCTTT CASSQNADQGDSRSNTEAFF
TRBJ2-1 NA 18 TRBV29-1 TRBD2 TGCAGCGTTGCGGGGACTAGCGGGTCTCCAAGCTCCTACAATGAGCAGTTCTTC CSVAGTSGSPSSYNEQFF
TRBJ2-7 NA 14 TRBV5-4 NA TGTGCCGGCCGACCCTCGGTTGGGAGCTACGAGCAGTACTTC CAGRPSVGSYEQYF
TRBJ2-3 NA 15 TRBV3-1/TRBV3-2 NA TGTGCCAGCAGCCAAGATCCAGCGTACTCAGATACGCAGTATTTT CASSQDPAYSDTQYF
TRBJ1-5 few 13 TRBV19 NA TGTGCCAGTAGACCTCAGGGCTATCAGCCCCAGCATTTT CASRPQGYQPQHF
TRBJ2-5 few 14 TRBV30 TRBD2 TGTGCCTGCAGAGGGAGCGGGGGACACGAGACCCAGTACTTC CACRGSGGHETQYF
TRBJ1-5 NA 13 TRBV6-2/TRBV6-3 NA TGTGCCAGCAGTTTGGGGGGGGCTCAGCCCCAGCATTTT CASSLGGAQPQHF
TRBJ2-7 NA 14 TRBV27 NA TGTGCCAGCAGTCCCAAGGGGTACTCCTACGAGCAGTACTTC CASSPKGYSYEQYF
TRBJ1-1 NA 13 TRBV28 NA TGTGCCAGCAGTTTACCGGTAAACACTGAAGCTTTCTTT CASSLPVNTEAFF
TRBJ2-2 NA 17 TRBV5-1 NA TGCGCCAGCAGCCGCAGGGAAGGAGGGTTGAACACCGGGGAGCTGTTTTTT CASSRREGGLNTGELFF
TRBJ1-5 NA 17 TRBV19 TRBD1 TGTGCCAGTAGTATCCTACGCTCCGGACAGGGCAATCAGCCCCAGCATTTT CASSILRSGQGNQPQHF
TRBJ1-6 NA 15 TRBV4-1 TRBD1 TGCGCCAGCAGCCGTACCGGGACAGTGAATTCACCCCTCCACTTT CASSRTGTVNSPLHF
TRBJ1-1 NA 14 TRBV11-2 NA TGTGCCAGCAGCTTAATCGGTCTGAACACTGAAGCTTTCTTT CASSLIGLNTEAFF
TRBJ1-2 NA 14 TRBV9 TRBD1 TGTGCCAGCAGCGCCCAGGGGGGCCACGGTAGCTACACCTTC CASSAQGGHGSYTF
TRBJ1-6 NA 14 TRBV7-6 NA TGTGCCAGCAGCTTAGGACAGATTAATTCACCCCTCCACTTT CASSLGQINSPLHF
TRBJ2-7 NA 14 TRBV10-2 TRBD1 TGCGCCAGCAGTGACCATTCAGGGGGCTACGAGCAGTACTTC CASSDHSGGYEQYF
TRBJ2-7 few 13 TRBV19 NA TGTGCCAGTAGCCAAGACAGTATGTACGAGCAGTACTTC CASSQDSMYEQYF
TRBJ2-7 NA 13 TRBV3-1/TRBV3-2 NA TGTGCCAGCAGCCAAGGGGGGGCCTACGAGCAGTACTTC CASSQGGAYEQYF
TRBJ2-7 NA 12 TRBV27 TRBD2 TGTGCCAGCAGGAGCGGGAATTACGAGCAGTACTTC CASRSGNYEQYF
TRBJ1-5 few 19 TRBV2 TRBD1 TGTGCCAGCAGTGATTCCCACATCGGACAGGGAATGGGGTATCAGCCCCAGCATTTT CASSDSHIGQGMGYQPQHF
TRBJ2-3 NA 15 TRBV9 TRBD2 TGTGCCAGCAGCGTGCTAGCGGGGGGGACAGATACGCAGTATTTT CASSVLAGGTDTQYF
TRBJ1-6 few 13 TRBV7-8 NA TGTGCCAGCAGCTTATCGAGGGATTCACCCCTCCACTTT CASSLSRDSPLHF
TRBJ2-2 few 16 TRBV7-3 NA TGTGCCAGCAGCTTTGTAGGGGGACTAAACACCGGGGAGCTGTTTTTT CASSFVGGLNTGELFF
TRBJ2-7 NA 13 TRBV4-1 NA TGCGCCAGCAGCCAAGGGGGGCTGTACGAGCAGTACTTC CASSQGGLYEQYF
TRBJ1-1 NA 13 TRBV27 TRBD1 TGTGCCAGCAGTCGACAGGGGGTCACTGAAGCTTTCTTT CASSRQGVTEAFF
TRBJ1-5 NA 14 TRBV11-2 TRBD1 TGTGCCAGCAGCCCCACAGGGGGAACACAGCCCCAGCATTTT CASSPTGGTQPQHF
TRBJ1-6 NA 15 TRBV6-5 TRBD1 TGTGCCACCCAAATGGGGGCAGGGGGCTCTTCACCCCTCCACTTT CATQMGAGGSSPLHF
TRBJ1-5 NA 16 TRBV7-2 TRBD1 TGTGCCAGCAGTCGCTACAGGGACAGGAGCAATCAGCCCCAGCATTTT CASSRYRDRSNQPQHF